The TCR beta chain under discussion was sequenced for a study of brain T cells in children with intractable seizures. Germline V lookup: CDR1 MNHNY, CDR2 SVGAGI (reference sequence). The V end was cut by 8 bases, the J end by 4 bases, with 15 bases between. The CDR3 is 15 residues long. Broader study findings: Clones missing pre-surgery may reflect undersampling of that blood sample. HCMV serostatus was not known, and viral specificity came from CDR3 similarity only.

The time point denotes: blood from clinic visit 5 months post-surgery; TSC patient then seizure free. Only cases whose brain tissue showed the highest T cell transcript signatures were sequenced. Before surgery, patients took at least one anti-epileptic drug. Using immunoSEQ multiplex PCR, the repertoire was profiled, and TCRdb retains in-frame clones only, with some absent. The sample shows under 400,000 clones, 93% of them seen only once. Worth noting for this clone: Its target is unknown.

The starting material was peripheral blood, obtained about 5 months after surgery. This TCR came from a boy younger than two with tuberous sclerosis and intractable seizures. The chain joins TRBV6-6 to TRBJ2-6, with D unresolved. The CDR3, as DNA: TGTGCCAGCCTCGAGTGGGTGCAAGGGGCCAACGTCCTGACTTTC. It encodes CASLEWVQGANVLTF.